This T cell receptor beta chain was captured by sequencing in a study of shared clonotypes between healthy human individuals. Study in general: Donor composition was a couple of women and a few men, aged 18 to 49.

Here immunoSEQ multiplex PCR was the method, and the copy in TCRdb shows in-frame clones only, minus some. The sample shows fewer than 150,000 clones, around 73% of them seen only once. The CDR3 extends over 14 amino acids. Trimming cost V 5 bases and J 5 bases; bases outside gene matches: 4. Germline CDR1 is LGHNT and CDR2 is FRNRAP. The sequence derives from a woman under 40 in good health. This chain connects TRBV12-5 to TRBJ2-7; 12 positions match TRBD1. Sequencing was carried out using memory CD8+ T cells sorted from blood. The subset was: CD45RO+ cells pooled with CCR7-negative TemRA cells. The DNA for the CDR3 is TGTGCTAGTGGTGGGGACAGGGGGCAGAACGAGCAGTACTTC. Its translation is CASGGDRGQNEQYF.